This is a list of T cell receptor beta chains from one sample in a study of cytomegalovirus exposure and HLA in healthy donors. TCRdb's copy holds only in-frame clones and misses some; the assay was immunoSEQ multiplex PCR. Of approximately 170,000 clones listed, 73% are singletons. Sequencing input: PBMCs. These receptors all stem from a woman aged 18 to 35 in good health and CMV-seropositive. Both conserved end residues are part of each CDR3. A D gene is named only where the DNA matches it firmly. Size tells how often a clone was seen (once, few, many) or the class of an expanded clone, and some rows leave it out.

j_call,clone_size,v_call,d_call,cdr3_aa,cdr3_nt
TRBJ1-5,once,TRBV19,TRBD1,CASSSGQGGEYSNQPQHF,TGTGCCAGTAGTTCAGGACAGGGAGGAGAATATAGCAATCAGCCCCAGCATTTT
TRBJ2-7,NA,TRBV12-5,TRBD1,CASGLPGQGAHEQYF,TGTGCCAGTGGTCTCCCGGGACAGGGTGCCCACGAGCAGTACTTC
TRBJ2-7,NA,TRBV9,TRBD1,CASSATGGGEQYF,TGTGCCAGCAGCGCGACAGGGGGAGGCGAGCAGTACTTC
TRBJ1-3,NA,TRBV6-1,TRBD1,CASSEGQGGNTIYF,TGTGCCAGCAGTGAGGGACAGGGTGGAAACACCATATATTTT
TRBJ2-5,NA,TRBV7-9,TRBD2,CSSSNRLAGQETQYF,TGTTCCAGCAGCAACCGACTAGCGGGGCAAGAGACCCAGTACTTC
TRBJ2-7,NA,TRBV7-2,NA,CASSYRDAEQYF,TGTGCCAGCAGCTACAGGGACGCCGAGCAGTACTTC
TRBJ1-6,NA,TRBV4-3,NA,CASSQDQGPDSPLHF,TGCGCCAGCAGCCAAGATCAGGGGCCCGATTCACCCCTCCACTTT
TRBJ1-3,NA,TRBV5-4,NA,CASSVGNSGYGNTIYF,TGTGCCAGCAGCGTTGGGAATTCAGGGTATGGAAACACCATATATTTT
TRBJ1-5,NA,TRBV6-9,NA,CASTTPPFYSNQPQHF,TGTGCCAGCACTACTCCCCCCTTCTATAGCAATCAGCCCCAGCATTTT
TRBJ2-1,NA,TRBV19,TRBD1,CASSRWTGGHNEQFF,TGTGCCAGTAGTAGATGGACAGGGGGCCACAATGAGCAGTTCTTC
TRBJ2-5,NA,TRBV9,TRBD2,CASSVGGLASETQYF,TGTGCCAGCAGCGTAGGCGGACTAGCGAGCGAGACCCAGTACTTC
TRBJ2-5,NA,TRBV30,NA,CAWSGWGGGETQYF,TGTGCCTGGAGTGGTTGGGGAGGAGGAGAGACCCAGTACTTC
TRBJ1-2,NA,TRBV7-9,NA,CSSSPAQETYGYTF,TGTTCCAGCAGCCCAGCACAGGAGACTTATGGCTACACCTTC
TRBJ2-3,once,TRBV9,TRBD2,CASSVEGSRAGDTQYF,TGTGCCAGCAGCGTAGAAGGGAGCCGAGCGGGGGATACGCAGTATTTT
TRBJ1-6,few,TRBV5-8,NA,CASSRPGRMGGSPLHF,TGTGCCAGCAGCAGGCCGGGCCGAATGGGGGGTTCACCCCTCCACTTT
TRBJ2-7,once,TRBV30,NA,CAWTTGITYEQYF,TGTGCCTGGACGACAGGTATAACCTACGAGCAGTACTTC
TRBJ1-2,NA,TRBV18,TRBD1,CASSRTGGEFVGYTF,TGTGCCAGCTCACGGACAGGGGGCGAATTTGTGGGCTACACCTTC
TRBJ1-4,NA,TRBV7-8,NA,CASSPSITTNEKLFF,TGTGCCAGCAGCCCATCAATCACAACTAATGAAAAACTGTTTTTT
TRBJ2-3,NA,TRBV27,TRBD1,CASSWDRRTDTQYF,TGTGCCAGCAGTTGGGACAGGCGCACAGATACGCAGTATTTT
TRBJ1-2,NA,TRBV4-3,TRBD1,CASSQGGQGYYGYTF,TGCGCCAGCAGCCAAGGAGGACAGGGGTACTATGGCTACACCTTC
TRBJ1-6,NA,TRBV5-1,TRBD1,CASSWGDRDNSPLHF,TGCGCCAGCAGCTGGGGGGACAGAGATAATTCACCCCTCCACTTT
TRBJ2-3,NA,TRBV7-3,TRBD2,CASSLIRGGEDTQYF,TGTGCCAGCAGCTTAATCCGGGGGGGCGAGGATACGCAGTATTTT